These T cell receptor beta chains were read from a single sample in a study of T cell responses to AZD1222 COVID-19 vaccine. Assay: immunoSEQ multiplex PCR; the TCRdb copy retains only in-frame clones and omits some. The data hold roughly 140,000 clones, with around 91% observed a single time. The sample consisted of peripheral blood, taken on day 0 of AZD1222 vaccination. All receptors derive from an adult in good health. CDR3s include the opening cysteine and the closing phenylalanine or tryptophan. D genes are given only for firm matches. Clone size is not always given. Where it is, it says once, few, many or a class for expanded clones.

-	TRBJ2-5	TRBV6-6	-	TGTGCCAGCGGGGCGAGCGGGGAGACCCAGTACTTC	CASGASGETQYF
-	TRBJ1-1	TRBV19	-	TGTGCCAGTAGTACAGACACTGAAGCTTTCTTT	CASSTDTEAFF
-	TRBJ1-2	TRBV5-1	TRBD1	TGCGCCAGCAGCTCGCGGGACAGCCGATCCTATGGCTACACCTTC	CASSSRDSRSYGYTF
-	TRBJ2-6	TRBV4-2	TRBD1	TGTGCCAGCAGCCCCCTAAGACAGGGCGCCGCTGGGGCCAACGTCCTGACTTTC	CASSPLRQGAAGANVLTF
-	TRBJ2-1	TRBV28	-	TGTGCCGGTGGGCGGACGGCACCCTACAATGAGCAGTTCTTC	CAGGRTAPYNEQFF
-	TRBJ1-3	TRBV6-1	-	TGTGCCAGCAGTGAGTCGGGCGGAAACACCATATATTTT	CASSESGGNTIYF
few	TRBJ1-6	TRBV6-5	TRBD1	TGTGCCAGCAGTTCCCGGACAGGGGGGGTTTCACCCCTCCACTTT	CASSSRTGGVSPLHF
-	TRBJ2-3	TRBV12-5	-	TGTGCTAGTGGTTTGACCGGACTGGGCCGGGATACGCAGTATTTT	CASGLTGLGRDTQYF
-	TRBJ2-5	TRBV3-1/TRBV3-2	TRBD2	TGTGCCAGCAGCCAAGTCGGGCGGGGGGCACAAGAGACCCAGTACTTC	CASSQVGRGAQETQYF
-	TRBJ2-3	TRBV10-3	-	TGTGCCATCAGTGACCAAGCAGATACGCAGTATTTT	CAISDQADTQYF
-	TRBJ1-4	TRBV4-3	TRBD1	TGCGCCAGCAGCCGAGGACAGGGGGGGGAAAAACTGTTTTTT	CASSRGQGGEKLFF
once	TRBJ2-7	TRBV19	-	TGTGCCAGTAGTAAAACCCCCGGGGCCGCGCGGTCCTACGAGCAGTACTTC	CASSKTPGAARSYEQYF
-	TRBJ1-3	TRBV28	-	TGTGCCAGCAGTATCCCGGGTCCCCAATCTGGAAACACCATATATTTT	CASSIPGPQSGNTIYF
-	TRBJ2-7	TRBV5-6	-	TGTGCCAGCAGCCTGACAAGCTACGAGCAGTACTTC	CASSLTSYEQYF
-	TRBJ1-1	TRBV7-2	-	TGTGCCAGCAGAGGGGGGGGGCCGTCTCGGACTGAAGCTTTCTTT	CASRGGGPSRTEAFF
-	TRBJ1-6	TRBV3-1/TRBV3-2	-	TGTGCCAGCAGCCATGGGAGGGGTAATTCACCCCTCCACTTT	CASSHGRGNSPLHF
-	TRBJ1-4	TRBV19	TRBD1	TGTGCCAGTAAGGAAGGACAGGGTCTCGGAAAACTGTTTTTT	CASKEGQGLGKLFF
-	TRBJ2-7	TRBV15	-	TGTGCCACCAGCAGATACCGGGACAACCTCTACGAGCAGTACTTC	CATSRYRDNLYEQYF
-	TRBJ2-4	TRBV4-1	-	TGCGCCAGCAGCCAAAGATCAGGGGTGGTGGGAGGAGGAGAGAACATTCAGTACTTC	CASSQRSGVVGGGENIQYF
-	TRBJ1-1	TRBV4-3	-	TGCGCCAGCAGCCAAGAAAGTCTTCTGGGGGACACTGAAGCTTTCTTT	CASSQESLLGDTEAFF
-	TRBJ2-1	TRBV7-9	TRBD1	TGTGCCAGCAGCTTACGTCGGGACAGGGACAATGAGCAGTTCTTC	CASSLRRDRDNEQFF
-	TRBJ1-1	TRBV6-5	-	TGTGCCAGCACCAACTCCAATTCAAGGTTAGAAGCTTTCTTT	CASTNSNSRLEAFF
-	TRBJ1-1	TRBV3-1/TRBV3-2	TRBD1	TGTGCCAGCAGCCGGATAGACAGGGGCACTGAAGCTTTCTTT	CASSRIDRGTEAFF
-	TRBJ1-2	TRBV9	-	TGTGCCAGCAGCGTAGCCATAGGCGGGGTACCCTATGGCTACACCTTC	CASSVAIGGVPYGYTF
once	TRBJ2-5	TRBV7-9	TRBD2	TGTGCCAGCAGCCAGCTAGCGGGAGGTGGGACCCAGTACTTC	CASSQLAGGGTQYF
-	TRBJ2-1	TRBV4-1	-	TGCGCCAGCAGCCAAGGGGTACTTACTAGCCGCAATGAGCAGTTCTTC	CASSQGVLTSRNEQFF
-	TRBJ1-4	TRBV5-5	TRBD1	TGTGCCAGCAGGAAGACAGGGAGGGAAGAAAAACTGTTTTTT	CASRKTGREEKLFF
-	TRBJ1-3	TRBV7-9	-	TGTGCCAGCAGCTCCTTACACAGGGATAGTTCTGGAAACACCATATATTTT	CASSSLHRDSSGNTIYF
-	TRBJ1-3	TRBV12-5	-	TGTGCTAGTGGACCCGACCCAAACACCATATATTTT	CASGPDPNTIYF
-	TRBJ1-1	TRBV6-2/TRBV6-3	-	TGTGCCAGCAGCCACAAACAGGGAACTGAAGCTTTCTTT	CASSHKQGTEAFF
-	TRBJ2-5	TRBV5-6	-	TGTGCCAGCAGCTCCATTCGGGGGGCAGAGACCCAGTACTTC	CASSSIRGAETQYF
-	TRBJ1-1	TRBV6-5	-	TGTGCCAGCGGGGGGAGAGGGGACACTGAAGCTTTCTTT	CASGGRGDTEAFF